These 18 T cell receptor beta chains were all obtained from the same sample, sequenced in a study of shared clonotypes between healthy human individuals (dated by TCRdb to about 2020). The library was obtained by the immunoSEQ multiplex PCR assay. In its TCRdb copy, this immuneACCESS table keeps in-frame sequences only and misses some clones. Where compared with another copy, unresolved V genes explain less than half of these, and the others have no known cause. The sample table records 530,000 or so clones; 60% to 80% of these occur just once. The top ten constitute around 12% of the sample. The sequencing sample was made of PBMCs. The source is a woman in her forties in good health. Some clones in this sample may be carry-over from other donors' samples.

J is TRBJ2-5 and V is TRBV7-2; 7 bases align to TRBD1. The CDR3 totals 18 residues. The V and J ends lost 3 bases and 5 bases, in that order; junction bases with no gene match: 18. Germline V gene lookup returns CDR1 SGHTA and CDR2 FQGNSA. CDR3 nucleotides: TGTGCCAGCAGCTTCCCCTCGACAGGGCCGTCTGGGTGGGAGACCCAGTACTTC. Translation: CASSFPSTGPSGWETQYF.

The rearrangement uses TRBV29-1 and TRBJ1-1; D possibly corresponds to TRBD1 (6 bases). V dropped 6 bases and J dropped 4 bases, with 12 bases sitting between them. Germline loops: CDR1 SQVTM, CDR2 ANQGSEA. The length of the CDR3 is 12 residues. The CDR3 region has the DNA TGCAGCGTGCCAACAGGGAGCACTGAAGCTTTCTTT. Translating gives CSVPTGSTEAFF. Looking up the rest from reference TRBV29-1 and TRBJ1-1 gives the full variable domain: SAVISQKPSRDICQRGTSLTIQCQVDSQVTMMFWYRQQPGQSLTLIATANQGSEATYESGFVIDKFPISRPNLTFSTLTVSNMSPEDSSIYLCSVPTGSTEAFFGQGTRLTVV.

This chain joins TRBV5-8 and TRBJ1-4; TRBD1 aligns across 7 bases. From germline, CDR1 is SGHTS and CDR2 YDEGEE. The CDR3 has 15 amino acids. V shed 0 bases and J 4 bases; nucleotides not matched to a gene: 3. The CDR3 DNA reads TGTGCCAGCAGCTTGGGACAGGGAGGTAATGAAAAACTGTTTTTT. This codes for CASSLGQGGNEKLFF. The full variable domain, in which reference TRBV5-8 and TRBJ1-4 provide the parts outside the CDR3, is EAGVTQSPTHLIKTRGQQATLRCSPISGHTSVYWYQQALGLGLQFLLWYDEGEERNRGNFPPRFSGRQFPNYSSELNVNALELEDSALYLCASSLGQGGNEKLFFGSGTQLSVL.

This clone occurred once. The chain combines TRBV28 with TRBJ2-6; 8 nucleotides align to TRBD2. The CDR3 runs to 18 residues. The J segment lost 1 base and the V segment lost 6 bases, leaving 11 bases of the junction unmatched. The germline CDR1 and CDR2 sequences are MDHEN and SYDVKM. CDR3 sequence reads: CASRSPGSGSSGANVLTF. CDR3 sequence (DNA): TGTGCCAGCAGATCCCCGGGGAGCGGGAGTTCTGGGGCCAACGTCCTGACTTTC.

V is TRBV5-4 and J is TRBJ2-7, with D possibly TRBD2 on 5 matching bases. Germline V gives CDR1 SGHNT, CDR2 YYREEE (reference sequence). The length of the CDR3 is 13 residues. V gave up 0 bases and J gave up 3 bases, with 7 bases separating them. This CDR3 is CASSLDGIYEQYF. CDR3 DNA: TGTGCCAGCAGCTTGGACGGGATCTACGAGCAGTACTTC.

This sequence joins TRBV2 and TRBJ2-6; D is undetermined. Trimming cost V 5 bases and J 2 bases, with 13 bases left between them. The CDR3 extends over 16 amino acids. Germline V gene lookup returns CDR1 SNHLY and CDR2 FYNNEI. CDR3 protein: CASSNTTRTGANVLTF. The DNA of the CDR3 is TGTGCCAGCAGTAACACAACAAGAACTGGGGCCAACGTCCTGACTTTC.

This chain uses TRBV6-1 with TRBJ1-3; D gene ambiguous. The CDR3 consists of 15 residues. The germline V gene encodes CDR1 MNHNS and CDR2 SASEGT. Deletions cut 4 bases from V and 0 bases from J, with 10 bases between. In nucleotides, the CDR3 is TGTGCCAGCAGTGTTATTGAAACCTCTGGAAACACCATATATTTT. This translates into CASSVIETSGNTIYF.

J is TRBJ1-1 and V is TRBV2, with no clear D. The CDR3 sequence is 15 residues long. The germline gives CDR1 SNHLY, CDR2 FYNNEI. The V gene lost 4 bases and the J gene lost 4 bases, with 16 bases spanning the gap. DNA for the CDR3: TGTGCCAGCAGTGGTGGCTTGCCTCCAGGCACTGAAGCTTTCTTT. This sequence encodes CASSGGLPPGTEAFF.

The rearrangement uses TRBV30 and TRBJ2-7; TRBD2 aligns across 7 bases. This CDR3 is built from 13 residues. The germline V gene has CDR1 GTSNPN and CDR2 SVGIG (reference sequence). The V gene end was trimmed by 3 bases and the J gene end by 7 bases; junction bases not matched to a gene: 9. The CDR3 reads CAWRAGYGLEQYF. CDR3 nucleotides: TGTGCCTGGAGAGCGGGATATGGGCTGGAGCAGTACTTC.

Notes on this clone: Other DNA sequences of this sample code for an identical CDR3. This sequence joins TRBV14 and TRBJ2-7, with D unresolved. This CDR3 has 11 amino acids. The V gene lost 1 base and the J gene lost 4 bases, with 2 bases spanning the gap. The V gene's germline CDR1 is SGHDN and CDR2 FVKESK. CDR3 in DNA: TGTGCCAGCAGCCAAGTATACGAGCAGTACTTC. It specifies CASSQVYEQYF.

The chain combines TRBV7-3 with TRBJ1-2; TRBD1 aligns across 11 bases. Germline-derived CDR1 and CDR2 are SGHTA and FQGTGA. The trim removed 5 bases at V and 8 bases at J, leaving 4 bases unmatched. The CDR3 spans 13 residues. The chain's CDR3 is CASSMDRGLGYTF. DNA of the CDR3: TGTGCCAGCAGCATGGACAGGGGGCTGGGCTACACCTTC.

The chain is built from TRBV9 and TRBJ2-5, with 8 positions matching TRBD2. The closer fit of TRBJ2-7 to the DNA end suggests the J call may be wrong. The CDR3 covers 13 residues. Germline V gene data show CDR1 as SGDLS and CDR2 as YYNGEE. The CDR3 nucleotides read TGTGCCAGCGGGAGCGGGAGATACTACGAGCAGTACTTC. It encodes CASGSGRYYEQYF.

This rearrangement joins TRBV5-4 to TRBJ2-5; TRBD2 aligns across 7 bases. CDR3 length: 17 amino acids. V was pared by 4 bases and J by 1 base, with 13 bases of the junction left unmatched. CDR1 and CDR2 (germline): SGHNT, YYREEE (reference sequence). In DNA, the CDR3 is TGTGCCAGCAGCAGGGCCGTTGGCGGGAGAAGCCAAGAGACCCAGTACTTC. Translation: CASSRAVGGRSQETQYF.

The chain carries TRBV11-2 and TRBJ2-1; no clear D. In germline, CDR1 is SGHAT, CDR2 FQNNGV. The CDR3 sequence is 13 residues long. V was cut by 1 base and J by 9 bases, with 10 bases left in between. The CDR3 DNA sequence: TGTGCCAGCAGCTTAGGTGGGGTAATTGAGCAGTTCTTC. The encoded protein is CASSLGGVIEQFF. Combining the CDR3 with reference TRBV11-2 and TRBJ2-1 gives the whole variable domain EAGVAQSPRYKIIEKRQSVAFWCNPISGHATLYWYQQILGQGPKLLIQFQNNGVVDDSQLPKDRFSAERLKGVDSTLKIQPAKLEDSAVYLCASSLGGVIEQFFGPGTRLTVL.

This chain connects TRBV23-1 to TRBJ2-3; 7 nucleotides match TRBD1. TRBV23-1 is an ORF; its function is uncertain. The length of the CDR3 is 19 residues. Germline trimming cut 3 bases from V and 0 bases from J; bases unmatched to any gene: 15. CDR3 sequence: CASSHPNRGPLLSTDTQYF. The DNA of the CDR3 is TGCGCCAGCAGTCACCCCAACAGGGGACCCCTCCTGAGCACAGATACGCAGTATTTT.

The sample holds one count of this clone. The chain couples TRBV7-7 to TRBJ2-1; D is perhaps TRBD2 (5 bases). The CDR3 consists of 15 residues. CDR1 SSHAT and CDR2 FNYEAQ come from the germline V gene (reference sequence). Trimming shortened V by 5 bases and J by 5 bases, and 16 bases separated the two germline ends. The CDR3 nucleotides read TGTGCCAGCAGCCCTATCAACGGGAATGACAATGAGCAGTTCTTC. Translating it yields CASSPINGNDNEQFF.

The chain joins TRBV28 to TRBJ2-7; weak D call: TRBD2 (5 bases). The CDR3 loop spans 13 amino acids. Germline CDR1 is MDHEN and CDR2 is SYDVKM. Trimming pared 7 bases from V and 2 bases from J, leaving 12 bases between. CDR3: CASIPRGTYEQYF. CDR3 bases: TGTGCCAGCATCCCCCGAGGGACCTACGAGCAGTACTTC.

This chain links TRBV7-3 with TRBJ2-1, with D hard to call. The CDR3 has 15 amino acids. Germline V gives CDR1 SGHTA, CDR2 FQGTGA. The V and J ends lost 3 bases and 5 bases respectively, with 14 bases between them. The CDR3 protein is CASSLGRGKHNEQFF. In nucleotides, the CDR3 is TGTGCCAGCAGCTTGGGCCGTGGCAAACACAATGAGCAGTTCTTC.